These 31 T cell receptor beta chains share one sample of origin, sequenced in a study of T cells after yellow fever vaccination. From the 5' RACE reads, TCRdb called clonotypes with MiXCR, one entry per CDR3 protein. Of approximately 510,000 distinct CDR3 sequences listed, 20% to 25% are singletons. The input for sequencing was PBMCs, taken roughly 20 days after the first yellow fever vaccination. The receptors were gathered from a man between 18 and 29 years old who received the YFV17D yellow fever vaccine.

This clonotype has just a few counts. The gene calls are TRBV20-1 and TRBJ2-3; D might be TRBD1 or TRBD2, each matching 5 bases. Looked up from germline, CDR1 is DFQATT and CDR2 is SNEGSKA (reference sequence). The CDR3 covers 14 residues. V lost 6 bases and J lost 8, with 21 bases in between. CDR3 residues: CSATLGTTLGTQYF. CDR3 DNA: TGCAGTGCCACCCTCGGGACCACACTTGGTACGCAGTATTTT.

V usage is TRBV5-1 and J usage is TRBJ2-1, with D perhaps matching TRBD2 (6 bases). The CDR3 is 17 amino acids. Germline V lookup: CDR1 SGHRS, CDR2 YFSETQ. Trimming pared 0 bases from V and 0 bases from J, leaving 13 bases between. The CDR3 DNA sequence: TGCGCCAGCAGCTTGGCCGGTGGGGGGAGCTCCTACAATGAGCAGTTCTTC. It encodes CASSLAGGGSSYNEQFF.

The gene calls are TRBV6-1 and TRBJ1-3; TRBD1 aligns across 7 bases. CDR1 is MNHNS and CDR2 is SASEGT in the germline V gene. The J segment lost 9 bases and the V segment lost 6 bases, leaving 11 bases of the junction unmatched. CDR3 length: 14 residues. The CDR3 loop reads CASSPGQISVTIYF. The CDR3 DNA sequence: TGTGCCAGCAGCCCGGGACAGATTTCAGTCACCATATATTTT.

V and J are TRBV18 and TRBJ2-3; 8 nucleotides match TRBD1. Per germline, CDR1 KGHSH and CDR2 LQKENI. The CDR3 contains 18 residues. Trimming at V came to 1 base and at J to 1 base, leaving 10 bases not matched to a gene. The CDR3 loop is CASSPRDQGALGTDTQYF. CDR3 DNA sequence: TGTGCCAGCTCACCACGGGACCAGGGGGCATTGGGCACAGATACGCAGTATTTT.

The sample holds many counts of this clonotype. The J gene is TRBJ1-4, the V gene TRBV6-6; 9 bases align to TRBD1. The CDR3 is 13 residues long. CDR1 MNHNY and CDR2 SVGAGI come from the germline V gene (reference sequence). Trimming cost V 2 bases and J 8 bases; bases outside gene matches: 0. The CDR3 sequence: CASSYGTGEKLFF. CDR3 DNA: TGTGCCAGCAGTTACGGGACAGGGGAAAAACTGTTTTTT.

J is TRBJ2-3 and V is TRBV20-1; 7 bases fit TRBD2. Losses at the gene ends were 0 bases for V and 4 bases for J; bases not matched to a gene: 10. The CDR3 sequence is 16 residues long. The germline V gene encodes CDR1 DFQATT and CDR2 SNEGSKA (reference sequence). Here the CDR3 DNA reads TGCAGTGCTAGAGATCACGGAGCGGGGCGCTCAGATACGCAGTATTTT. This gives the protein CSARDHGAGRSDTQYF.

The chain joins TRBV6-5 to TRBJ2-2; no firm D call. CDR3 size: 14 residues. V lost 2 bases and J 2 bases, leaving 6 bases between the germline ends. Germline values: CDR1 MNHEY, CDR2 SVGAGI. The chain's CDR3 is CASSYGLNTGELFF. The CDR3 nucleotides read TGTGCCAGCAGTTACGGCTTAAACACCGGGGAGCTGTTTTTT.

The CDR3 DNA reads as TGTGCCAGCAGCCAAGATCGGGACAGAAACTATGGCTACACCTTC. It yields the protein CASSQDRDRNYGYTF. The J gene is TRBJ1-2, the V gene TRBV14; 7 bases fit TRBD1. With V trimmed by 0 bases and J by 2 bases, 3 bases remained unmatched. This CDR3 region has 15 residues. Germline lookup yields CDR1 SGHDN and CDR2 FVKESK.

The table lists this clonotype with a few counts. V and J are TRBV27 and TRBJ1-2; TRBD1 might be the D (5 bases). This CDR3 contains 12 residues. Germline-derived CDR1 and CDR2 are MNHEY and SMNVEV (reference sequence). Trimming took 5 bases from V and 8 from J, leaving 12 bases between them. The CDR3 loop is CASSQGGQGYTF. The CDR3 nucleotides read TGTGCCAGCAGTCAGGGAGGTCAAGGCTACACCTTC.

The table lists this clonotype with a few counts. The chain recombines TRBV28 with TRBJ2-3; TRBD2 aligns across 12 bases. Germline trimming cut 8 bases from V and 7 bases from J; bases unmatched to any gene: 7. Germline CDR1 MDHEN, CDR2 SYDVKM. This CDR3 is 14 amino acids long. CDR3 bases: TGTGCCAGCGACTCTAGCGGGGGGGTATATACGCAGTATTTT. This sequence encodes CASDSSGGVYTQYF.

In its sample, this clonotype was seen a few times. The rearrangement links TRBV6-1 to TRBJ2-1; the match to TRBD1 covers 8 bases. Losses at the gene ends were 6 bases for V and 3 bases for J; bases not matched to a gene: 7. Germline lookup yields CDR1 MNHNS and CDR2 SASEGT. This CDR3 spans 15 amino acids. Here the CDR3 reads CASSRTGPFYNEQFF. The CDR3 DNA sequence: TGTGCCAGCAGCCGGACAGGGCCCTTCTACAATGAGCAGTTCTTC.

The V gene is TRBV10-3, the J gene TRBJ2-3; D call uncertain. The CDR3 totals 15 residues. Between the trimmed V and J ends, which lost 0 bases and 4 bases, there was a span of 11 bases. Germline V gene data show CDR1 as ENHRY and CDR2 as SYGVKD. The CDR3 loop reads CAISESGRVADTQYF. The CDR3 DNA follows: TGTGCCATCAGTGAGTCAGGCCGCGTTGCAGATACGCAGTATTTT.

The V gene is TRBV4-1, the J gene TRBJ2-1; D is possibly TRBD1 or TRBD2 (7 bases each). V was trimmed by 1 base and J by 7 bases, leaving 11 bases between them. Germline V gives CDR1 MGHRA, CDR2 YSYEKL. The length of the CDR3 is 14 residues. CDR3 sequence (DNA): TGCGCCAGCAGCCAAGTCCAGGGGGGGAATGAGCAGTTCTTC. Protein: CASSQVQGGNEQFF.

V gene TRBV9 combines with J gene TRBJ2-7, with D tentatively TRBD2 (5 bases). This CDR3 is built from 16 residues. V lost 3 bases and J 4 bases, leaving 20 bases between the germline ends. Germline loops: CDR1 SGDLS, CDR2 YYNGEE. CDR3 DNA sequence: TGTGCCAGCAGCGGACGGACGGGATTGACGGGATACGAGCAGTACTTC. Translated: CASSGRTGLTGYEQYF.

This clonotype was counted a few times. DNA for the CDR3: TGTGCCAGCAGTTTATGGGTAGGCCTCACAGATACGCAGTATTTT. Amino acids: CASSLWVGLTDTQYF. V and J are TRBV27 and TRBJ2-3; D not certain. The germline V gene encodes CDR1 MNHEY and CDR2 SMNVEV (reference sequence). Trimming pared 1 base from V and 2 bases from J, leaving 10 bases between. The CDR3 loop spans 15 amino acids.

This clonotype was picked up many times. The V call is TRBV24-1, the J call TRBJ2-2; D may be TRBD2 (5 bases). CDR3 length: 15 amino acids. V lost 12 bases and J lost 1, with 17 bases in between. The germline V gene encodes CDR1 KGHDR and CDR2 SFDVKD. CDR3 DNA sequence: TGTGCCGCCTCGCCAGCGGATGTGAACACCGGGGAGCTGTTTTTT. Its translation: CAASPADVNTGELFF.

This chain joins TRBV27 and TRBJ1-1, with D uncertain. The V gene lost 0 bases and the J gene lost 11 bases, with 16 bases spanning the gap. This CDR3 is 14 amino acids long. Germline V gene lookup returns CDR1 MNHEY and CDR2 SMNVEV (reference sequence). The CDR3 spells CASSLSPGQTRAFF. The CDR3 DNA is TGTGCCAGCAGTTTATCTCCGGGCCAGACTAGGGCTTTCTTT.

This clonotype was observed a few times. The J gene is TRBJ2-7, the V gene TRBV10-3, with a tentative D call TRBD1 (6 bases). The CDR3 is made up of 13 amino acids. Trimming took 6 bases from V and 4 from J, leaving 13 bases between them. Germline CDR1 and CDR2: ENHRY and SYGVKD. CDR3 sequence: CAISLDRSYEQYV. Here the CDR3 DNA reads TGTGCCATCAGCCTAGACAGGTCGTACGAGCAGTACGTC.

The V call is TRBV7-2, the J call TRBJ1-6; 9 bases are shared with TRBD1. CDR1 and CDR2 (germline): SGHTA, FQGNSA. This CDR3 is 17 amino acids long. The V and J ends lost 4 bases and 10 bases, in that order; junction bases with no gene match: 14. Written as DNA, the CDR3 is TGTGCCAGCAGCTCCCTACCGCCAACAGGGGGCAGGTCACCCCTCCACTTT. Translated, it gives CASSSLPPTGGRSPLHF.

J is TRBJ1-2 and V is TRBV7-2, with unresolved D. Germline V gene sequence: CDR1 SGHTA, CDR2 FQGNSA. V shed 3 bases and J shed 3 bases, with 11 bases lying between them. CDR3 length: 14 amino acids. CDR3 sequence: CASSLLGRDYGYTF. CDR3 bases: TGTGCCAGCAGCTTGCTTGGAAGGGACTATGGCTACACCTTC.

This clonotype was counted only a few times. V usage is TRBV20-1 and J usage is TRBJ2-7; 9 bases agree with TRBD2. V lost 3 bases, J lost 5 bases, and 14 bases stayed unmatched. Germline-derived CDR1 and CDR2 are DFQATT and SNEGSKA (reference sequence). This CDR3 comprises 16 residues. Here the CDR3 reads CSASRRLAGGPDEQYV. Written as DNA, the CDR3 is TGCAGTGCTAGCCGGAGGTTGGCGGGGGGGCCCGACGAGCAGTACGTC.

This clonotype has only a few counts. V and J are TRBV20-1 and TRBJ2-5, with D perhaps assigned TRBD1 or TRBD2 (5 bases each). CDR3 length: 13 amino acids. The germline gives CDR1 DFQATT, CDR2 SNEGSKA (reference sequence). The germline V and J ends were trimmed by 6 bases and 7 bases, with 18 bases remaining between them. The CDR3 loop reads CSATARRGSTQYF. DNA of the CDR3: TGCAGTGCCACGGCCCGCCGGGGCTCGACCCAGTACTTC.

The chain couples TRBV4-2 to TRBJ2-5; TRBD2 agrees at 10 bases. This CDR3 has 13 amino acids. V shed 0 bases and J 14 bases; nucleotides not matched to a gene: 6. Germline V CDR1 and CDR2: LGHNA, YNFKEQ. The CDR3 reads CASSQDRSGGPYF. In DNA, the CDR3 is TGTGCCAGCAGCCAAGATCGTAGCGGGGGGCCATACTTC.

This clonotype was seen just once. The chain couples TRBV4-1 to TRBJ2-1; weak D call: TRBD1 (5 bases). The germline V gene encodes CDR1 MGHRA and CDR2 YSYEKL. The CDR3 consists of 17 residues. Trimming took 3 bases from V and 0 from J, leaving 15 bases between them. The CDR3 nucleotides read TGCGCCAGCAGCCAGCCGCTAAAGGGGTTCTCCTACAATGAGCAGTTCTTC. Encoded protein: CASSQPLKGFSYNEQFF.

There are a few counts of this clonotype. The chain carries TRBV20-1 and TRBJ1-2; 10 bases line up with TRBD1. This CDR3 has 13 amino acids. Trimming removed 1 base from V and 4 bases from J; junction bases left unmatched: 0. Per the germline V gene, CDR1 is DFQATT and CDR2 is SNEGSKA (reference sequence). The CDR3 loop reads CSARGDRGYGYTF. Written as DNA, the CDR3 is TGCAGTGCTAGAGGGGACAGGGGCTATGGCTACACCTTC.

The chain recombines TRBV25-1 with TRBJ1-4; D unclear. Germline lookup yields CDR1 MGHDK and CDR2 SYGVNS. Deletions cut 4 bases from V and 4 bases from J, with 10 bases between. This CDR3 is 14 amino acids long. In nucleotides, the CDR3 is TGTGCCAGCAGTGGAGGGCACCTTAATGAAAAACTGTTTTTT. Translation gives CASSGGHLNEKLFF.

CDR3: CASSRTSGTQYF. CDR3 in DNA: TGTGCCAGCAGTCGGACTAGCGGTACGCAGTATTTT. The chain carries TRBV7-3 and TRBJ2-3, with 10 bases identical to TRBD2. The CDR3 consists of 12 residues. The V and J ends lost 6 bases and 8 bases, in that order; junction bases with no gene match: 2. CDR1 is SGHTA and CDR2 is FQGTGA in the germline V gene.

The V and J genes are TRBV10-3 and TRBJ2-1; D is undetermined. The CDR3 totals 15 residues. Trimming cost V 1 base and J 3 bases, with 10 bases left between them. Germline CDR1 and CDR2: ENHRY and SYGVKD. The CDR3 DNA reads as TGTGCCATCAGTGAGTGGGTACTAATCTACAATGAGCAGTTCTTC. Its translation: CAISEWVLIYNEQFF.

J is TRBJ2-3 and V is TRBV4-1; the match to TRBD1 covers 10 bases. V dropped 0 bases and J dropped 2; count of bases not matched to a gene: 5. This CDR3 is built from 17 residues. In germline, CDR1 is MGHRA, CDR2 YSYEKL. The CDR3 sequence is CASSQDGTGVPTDTQYF. The CDR3 DNA reads as TGCGCCAGCAGCCAAGACGGGACAGGGGTGCCCACAGATACGCAGTATTTT.

The chain has TRBV25-1 and TRBJ1-1; D unclear. The V and J ends lost 0 bases and 7 bases respectively, with 15 bases between them. The germline gives CDR1 MGHDK, CDR2 SYGVNS. The CDR3 consists of 15 residues. The CDR3 DNA reads as TGTGCCAGCAGTGAATATATCGCGTGGCCCGATGAAGCTTTCTTT. Translation gives CASSEYIAWPDEAFF.

The rearrangement uses TRBV20-1 and TRBJ2-3; 7 bases are a match to TRBD1. This CDR3 spans 14 amino acids. Germline CDR1 and CDR2: DFQATT and SNEGSKA (reference sequence). The V and J ends lost 5 bases and 0 bases, in that order; junction bases with no gene match: 5. Here the CDR3 DNA reads TGCAGTGCTGACAGGGCAGGGAGCACAGATACGCAGTATTTT. This codes for CSADRAGSTDTQYF.